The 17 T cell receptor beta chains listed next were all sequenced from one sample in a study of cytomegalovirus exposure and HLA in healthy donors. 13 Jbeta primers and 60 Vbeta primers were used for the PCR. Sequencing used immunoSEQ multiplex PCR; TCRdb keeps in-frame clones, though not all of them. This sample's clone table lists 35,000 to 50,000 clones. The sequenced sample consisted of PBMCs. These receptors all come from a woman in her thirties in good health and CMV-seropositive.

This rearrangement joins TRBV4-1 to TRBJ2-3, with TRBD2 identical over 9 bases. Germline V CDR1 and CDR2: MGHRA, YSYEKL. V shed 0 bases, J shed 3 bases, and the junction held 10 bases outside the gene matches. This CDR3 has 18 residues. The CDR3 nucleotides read TGCGCCAGCAGCCAAGACGGCGGGGGGGCAATGAGAACAGATACGCAGTATTTT. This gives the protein CASSQDGGGAMRTDTQYF.

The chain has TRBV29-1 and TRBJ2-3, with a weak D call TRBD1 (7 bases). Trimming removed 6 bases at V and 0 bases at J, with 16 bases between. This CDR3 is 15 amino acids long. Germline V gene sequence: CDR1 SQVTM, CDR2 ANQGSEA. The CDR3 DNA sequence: TGCAGCGTACAGGGGAGGACTCCTAGCACAGATACGCAGTATTTT. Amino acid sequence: CSVQGRTPSTDTQYF.

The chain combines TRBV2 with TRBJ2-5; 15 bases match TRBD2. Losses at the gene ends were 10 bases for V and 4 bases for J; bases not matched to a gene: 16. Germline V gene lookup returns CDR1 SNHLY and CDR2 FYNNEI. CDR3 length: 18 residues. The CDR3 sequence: CATKRGRTSGGVRETQYF. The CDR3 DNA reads TGTGCCACCAAAAGGGGCCGGACTAGCGGGGGGGTCCGAGAGACCCAGTACTTC.

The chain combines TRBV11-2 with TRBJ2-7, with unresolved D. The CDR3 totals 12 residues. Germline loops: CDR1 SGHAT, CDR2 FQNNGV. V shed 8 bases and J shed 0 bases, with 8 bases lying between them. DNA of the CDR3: TGTGCCAGCGCCAGAAGCTCCTACGAGCAGTACTTC. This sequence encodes CASARSSYEQYF.

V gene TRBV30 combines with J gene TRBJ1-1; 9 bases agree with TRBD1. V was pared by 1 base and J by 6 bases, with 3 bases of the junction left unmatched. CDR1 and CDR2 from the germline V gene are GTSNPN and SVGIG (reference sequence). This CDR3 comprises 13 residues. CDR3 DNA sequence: TGTGCCTGGAGTGACAGGGGGCTGGCTGAAGCTTTCTTT. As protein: CAWSDRGLAEAFF.

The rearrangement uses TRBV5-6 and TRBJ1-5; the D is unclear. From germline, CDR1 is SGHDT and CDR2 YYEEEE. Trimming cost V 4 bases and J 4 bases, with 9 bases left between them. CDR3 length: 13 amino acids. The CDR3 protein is CASSQNGNQPQHF. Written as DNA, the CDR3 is TGTGCCAGCAGCCAGAACGGGAATCAGCCCCAGCATTTT.

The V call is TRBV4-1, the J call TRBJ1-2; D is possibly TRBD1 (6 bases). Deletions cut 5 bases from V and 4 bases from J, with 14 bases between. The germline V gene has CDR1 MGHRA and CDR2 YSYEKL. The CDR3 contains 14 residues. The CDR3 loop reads CASSSRTEGYGYTF. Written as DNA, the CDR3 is TGCGCCAGCAGCTCCCGGACAGAAGGCTATGGCTACACCTTC.

The CDR3 coding sequence is TGTGCCTGGAGAGACATTGAAGCTTTCTTT. The encoded protein is CAWRDIEAFF. The chain is built from TRBV30 and TRBJ1-1; D uncertain. Germline V lookup: CDR1 GTSNPN, CDR2 SVGIG (reference sequence). This CDR3 region has 10 residues. Trimming removed 3 bases from V and 7 bases from J, with 6 bases in between.

The CDR3: CASSLGQLDEQYF. The DNA of the CDR3 is TGTGCCAGCAGCCTGGGACAGTTAGACGAGCAGTACTTC. The chain couples TRBV7-2 to TRBJ2-7; 7 bases are a match to TRBD1. J was trimmed by 5 bases and V by 5 bases; bases with no gene match: 6. The CDR3 loop spans 13 amino acids. Germline V CDR1 and CDR2: SGHTA, FQGNSA.

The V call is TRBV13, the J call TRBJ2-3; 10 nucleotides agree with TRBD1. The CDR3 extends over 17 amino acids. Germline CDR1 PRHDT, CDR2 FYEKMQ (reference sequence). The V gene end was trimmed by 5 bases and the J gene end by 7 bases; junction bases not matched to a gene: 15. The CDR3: CASSSRDRGKGRHTQYF. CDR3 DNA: TGTGCCAGCAGCAGCCGGGACAGGGGTAAGGGGCGGCATACGCAGTATTTT.

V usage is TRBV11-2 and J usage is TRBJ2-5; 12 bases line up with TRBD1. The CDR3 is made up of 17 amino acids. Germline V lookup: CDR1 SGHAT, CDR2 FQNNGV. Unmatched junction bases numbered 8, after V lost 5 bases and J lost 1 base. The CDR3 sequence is CASSHLRDRGRQETQYF. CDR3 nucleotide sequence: TGTGCCAGCAGCCACCTCCGGGACAGGGGGCGCCAAGAGACCCAGTACTTC.

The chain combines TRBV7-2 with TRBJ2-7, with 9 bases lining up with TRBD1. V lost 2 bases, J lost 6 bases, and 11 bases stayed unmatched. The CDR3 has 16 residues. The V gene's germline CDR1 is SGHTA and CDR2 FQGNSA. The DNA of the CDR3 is TGTGCCAGCAGCTTACCCCCCGGGACAGGGAGGGGCGAGCAGTACTTC. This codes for CASSLPPGTGRGEQYF.

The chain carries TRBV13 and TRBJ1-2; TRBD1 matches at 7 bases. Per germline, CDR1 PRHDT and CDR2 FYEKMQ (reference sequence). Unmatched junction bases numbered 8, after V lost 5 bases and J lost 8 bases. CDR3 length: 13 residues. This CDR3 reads CASSPNRGPGYTF. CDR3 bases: TGTGCCAGCAGCCCCAACAGGGGACCCGGCTACACCTTC.

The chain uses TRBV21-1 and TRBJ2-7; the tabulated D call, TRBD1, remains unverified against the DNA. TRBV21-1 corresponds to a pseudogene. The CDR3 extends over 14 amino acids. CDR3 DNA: TGTGCCAGCAGCAAAAGGGGACAGGGAGGCGAGCAGTACTTC. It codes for CASSKRGQGGEQYF.

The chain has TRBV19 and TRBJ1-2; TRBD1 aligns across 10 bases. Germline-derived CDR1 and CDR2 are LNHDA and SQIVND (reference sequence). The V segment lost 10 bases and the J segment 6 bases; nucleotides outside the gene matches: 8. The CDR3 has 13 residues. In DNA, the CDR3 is TGTGCCACCCTGGGACAGGGGAAGGATGGCTACACCTTC. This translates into CATLGQGKDGYTF.

The CDR3: CASSLKGDQPQHF. CDR3 bases: TGTGCCAGCAGCCTAAAAGGGGATCAGCCCCAGCATTTT. The gene calls are TRBV6-1 and TRBJ1-5; tentative D call: TRBD1 (5 bases). V was pared by 6 bases and J by 5 bases, with 11 bases between. Germline CDR1 reads MNHNS; CDR2 reads SASEGT. This CDR3 is built from 13 residues.

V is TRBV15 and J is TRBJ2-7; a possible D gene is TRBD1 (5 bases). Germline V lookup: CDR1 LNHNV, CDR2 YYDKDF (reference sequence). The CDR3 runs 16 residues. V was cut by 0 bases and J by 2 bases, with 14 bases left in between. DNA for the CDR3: TGTGCCACCAGCAGAGATGGACCCGACAGCACCTACGAGCAGTACTTC. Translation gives CATSRDGPDSTYEQYF.